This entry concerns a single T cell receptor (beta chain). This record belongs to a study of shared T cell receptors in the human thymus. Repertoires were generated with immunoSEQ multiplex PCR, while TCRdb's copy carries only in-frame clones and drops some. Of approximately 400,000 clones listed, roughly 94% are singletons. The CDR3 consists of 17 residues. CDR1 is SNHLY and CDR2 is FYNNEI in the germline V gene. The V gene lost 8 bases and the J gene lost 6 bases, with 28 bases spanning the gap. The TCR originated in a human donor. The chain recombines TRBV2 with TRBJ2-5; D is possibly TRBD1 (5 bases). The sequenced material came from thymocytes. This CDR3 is CASHQGVRRWVRKTQYF. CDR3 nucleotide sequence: TGTGCCAGCCACCAAGGGGTGCGGAGATGGGTTCGAAAGACCCAGTACTTC.